This T cell receptor (beta chain) came from a study of neurological immune-mediated disorders. Noted time point: longitudinal time-point 1 (baseline). Source material was 2 million unsorted PBMCs, stored at -80 °C in RNAlater. This clonotype has a count of ten or more. Antigen specificity is unknown. Study conclusions and caveats: The multiple sclerosis repertoire cluster lacked an association with any feature, whether clinical or MRI. The greatest TCR clonal expansion occurred in HTLV-1-associated myelopathy and the least in multiple sclerosis, which fell below healthy controls. Among 34 multiple sclerosis patients, phylogenetic grouping put the repertoires of 18 into a single related-CDR3 cluster, a possible signature.

This CDR3 region has 14 residues. Germline V CDR1 and CDR2: WSHSY, SAAADI. V lost 6 bases to trimming and J lost 4 bases; unmatched junction nucleotides: 6. From the 5' RACE reads, TCRdb called clonotypes with MiXCR, one entry per CDR3 protein. The sample comprises approximately 36,000 distinct CDR3 sequences, less than 3.5% of which are singletons, and around 7.7% rests with the top ten. This sequence was found in a woman aged 60-70 years with multiple sclerosis. The rearrangement joins TRBV10-2 to TRBJ2-4, with TRBD1 matching 7 bases. The sample consisted of PBMCs. The CDR3 DNA reads TGCGCCAGCAGGGCCTCGGGACAGAAAAACATTCAGTACTTC. Its translation: CASRASGQKNIQYF.